This TCR beta chain is drawn from a study of PD-1 blockade in classical Hodgkin lymphoma. About this clone: Its antigen is as yet unknown.

All trial patients relapsed after autologous stem cell transplantation. The CDR3 covers 14 residues. The V and J ends lost 7 bases and 3 bases, in that order; junction bases with no gene match: 8. Germline V gives CDR1 SGHRS, CDR2 YFSETQ. The study's findings and limits: Patients starting nivolumab under 1 year after ASCT were excluded.

TCRdb's copy holds only in-frame clones and misses some; the assay was immunoSEQ multiplex PCR. Here the sample spans around 99,000 clones, 80% to 90% being singletons. The chain joins TRBV5-1 to TRBJ2-5; 8 bases align to TRBD2. This sequence was found in a human donor with classical Hodgkin lymphoma. The sequencing used peripheral blood mononuclear cells (PBMCs), collected before the second cycle of nivolumab. The CDR3 sequence is CASSLGSGEETQYF. CDR3 sequence (DNA): TGCGCCAGCTCGTTGGGTAGCGGGGAAGAGACCCAGTACTTC.